The clone carrying this TCR beta chain was seen at least ten times. TCRdb re-derived calls from the 5' RACE reads in MiXCR, one entry per CDR3 protein. The sample holds about 69,000 distinct CDR3 sequences, approximately 5.3% seen once. This record comes from a study of CD8 T cells in ankylosing spondylitis. V gave up 5 bases and J gave up 6 bases; unmatched junction bases: 7. The CDR3 length is 14 residues. The chain couples TRBV12-3 or TRBV12-4 to TRBJ2-4; 7 nucleotides line up with TRBD1. This receptor was obtained from a male donor with ankylosing spondylitis or in good health (not recorded which). What was sequenced was blood, either unsorted or a sorted T cell fraction (not recorded which). Here the CDR3 DNA reads TGTGCCAGCAGTCTGACGACAGGGATAAACATTCAGTACTTC. As protein: CASSLTTGINIQYF.